A selection of T cell receptor beta chains follows, all from one sample in a study of shared clonotypes between healthy human individuals. Sequencing was performed with immunoSEQ multiplex PCR; in TCRdb, only in-frame clones are kept and a portion is missing. The sample carries roughly 2.6 million clones, over 85% recorded once. The sequencing sample was made of naive CD4+ T cells sorted from blood. The receptors stem from a young man in good health. The CDR3 runs from the conserved cysteine through the conserved F or W. D genes are given only for firm matches. A clone size is listed for some rows: how often the clone was seen (once, few, many), or a class if it is expanded.

>TRBV30|NA|TRBJ1-4|NA
CAWCQGRRGEKLFF
TGTGCCTGGTGCCAGGGGAGGCGGGGGGAAAAACTGTTTTTT
>TRBV18|TRBD2|TRBJ2-5|NA
CASSPLTSGGQETQYF
TGTGCCAGCTCACCACTAACTAGCGGGGGCCAAGAGACCCAGTACTTC
>TRBV6-5|NA|TRBJ1-4|NA
CASSYSHLNEKLFF
TGTGCCAGCAGTTATAGCCACCTTAATGAAAAACTGTTTTTT
>TRBV6-1|NA|TRBJ1-2|NA
CASSERSGNYGYTF
TGTGCCAGCAGTGAAAGGTCGGGGAACTATGGCTACACCTTC
>TRBV6-6|TRBD1|TRBJ2-7|once
CASSGQGINEQYF
TGTGCCAGCAGTGGACAGGGGATCAACGAGCAGTACTTC
>TRBV7-3|TRBD2|TRBJ2-1|NA
CASSSGLANYNEQFF
TGTGCCAGCAGCTCCGGACTAGCTAACTACAATGAGCAGTTCTTC
>TRBV5-1|NA|TRBJ1-6|few
CASSPQAGALHF
TGCGCCAGCAGTCCACAGGCTGGTGCCCTCCACTTT
>TRBV7-6|NA|TRBJ2-5|NA
CASSMYQETQYF
TGTGCCAGCAGCATGTACCAAGAGACCCAGTACTTC
>TRBV7-2|NA|TRBJ2-7|NA
CASSFPDISDEQYF
TGTGCCAGCAGCTTTCCGGACATCAGCGACGAGCAGTACTTC
>TRBV6-6|TRBD2|TRBJ2-2|NA
CASSGTSGGFGELFF
TGTGCCAGCAGTGGGACTAGCGGGGGGTTCGGGGAGCTGTTTTTT
>TRBV7-3|TRBD2|TRBJ2-1|NA
CASSSNPSRTRVAENEQFF
TGTGCCAGCAGCTCTAACCCCTCCAGGACTAGGGTCGCCGAGAATGAGCAGTTCTTC
>TRBV30|TRBD2|TRBJ2-6|NA
CAYSTSGRAGANVLTF
TGTGCCTACTCGACTAGCGGGAGGGCTGGGGCCAACGTCCTGACTTTC
>TRBV28|TRBD1|TRBJ1-2|NA
CASSLGQGAGVYGYTF
TGTGCCAGCAGTTTGGGACAGGGGGCGGGGGTCTATGGCTACACCTTC
>TRBV7-9|TRBD2|TRBJ2-2|NA
CATEGTSGGRNTGELFF
TGTGCCACTGAGGGGACTAGCGGGGGCCGGAACACCGGGGAGCTGTTTTTT
>TRBV6-1|TRBD2|TRBJ2-2|NA
CASSGLAGVSTGELFF
TGTGCCAGCAGTGGACTAGCGGGTGTTTCCACCGGGGAGCTGTTTTTT
>TRBV7-2|NA|TRBJ1-4|NA
CASSLSQGREKLFF
TGTGCCAGCAGCTTATCTCAGGGGAGGGAAAAACTGTTTTTT
>TRBV11-2|TRBD2|TRBJ2-7|NA
CASSRITSGRAAEQYF
TGTGCCAGCAGCCGAATAACTAGCGGGAGGGCCGCCGAGCAGTACTTC
>TRBV19|NA|TRBJ2-2|NA
CATSVGGFDGELFF
TGTGCCACCTCTGTCGGGGGCTTTGACGGGGAGCTGTTTTTT
>TRBV7-9|TRBD2|TRBJ2-3|NA
CASSLGSLAGLTDTQYF
TGTGCCAGCAGCTTGGGATCTCTAGCGGGGCTCACAGATACGCAGTATTTT
>TRBV5-4|NA|TRBJ2-7|NA
CASSSPLTGIYEQYF
TGTGCCAGCAGCTCCCCCCTTACAGGAATCTACGAGCAGTACTTC
>TRBV4-2|NA|TRBJ2-1|once
CASSQDLSVLATYNEQFF
TGTGCCAGCAGCCAAGATTTGTCGGTCCTAGCGACATACAATGAGCAGTTCTTC
>TRBV6-5|NA|TRBJ1-6|NA
CASSSGANNSPLHF
TGTGCCAGCAGTTCAGGGGCTAATAATTCACCCCTCCACTTT